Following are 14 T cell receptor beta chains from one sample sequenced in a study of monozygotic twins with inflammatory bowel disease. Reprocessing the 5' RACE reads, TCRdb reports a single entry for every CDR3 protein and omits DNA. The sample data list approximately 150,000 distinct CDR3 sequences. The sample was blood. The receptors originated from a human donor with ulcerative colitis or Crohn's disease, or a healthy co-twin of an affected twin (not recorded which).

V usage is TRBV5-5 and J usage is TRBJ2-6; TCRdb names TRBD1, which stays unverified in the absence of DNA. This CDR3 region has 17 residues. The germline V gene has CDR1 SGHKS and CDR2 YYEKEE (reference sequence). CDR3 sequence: CASSFPGQSSGANVLTF.

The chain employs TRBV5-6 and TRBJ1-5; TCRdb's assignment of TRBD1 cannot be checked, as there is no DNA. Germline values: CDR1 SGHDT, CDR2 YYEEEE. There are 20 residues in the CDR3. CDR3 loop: CASSLFRPGTGGQSNQPQHF.

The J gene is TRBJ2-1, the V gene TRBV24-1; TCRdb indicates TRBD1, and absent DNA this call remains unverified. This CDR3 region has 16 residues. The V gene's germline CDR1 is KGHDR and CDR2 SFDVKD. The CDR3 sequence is CATSEPPGPSLNEQFF.

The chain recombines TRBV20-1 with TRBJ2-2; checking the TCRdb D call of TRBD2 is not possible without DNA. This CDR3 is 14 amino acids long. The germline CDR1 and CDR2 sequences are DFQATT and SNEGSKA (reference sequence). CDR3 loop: CSARVRDSTGELFF.

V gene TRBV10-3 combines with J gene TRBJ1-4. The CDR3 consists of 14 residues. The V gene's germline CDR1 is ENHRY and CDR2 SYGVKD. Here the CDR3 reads CAISDGTSNEKLFF.

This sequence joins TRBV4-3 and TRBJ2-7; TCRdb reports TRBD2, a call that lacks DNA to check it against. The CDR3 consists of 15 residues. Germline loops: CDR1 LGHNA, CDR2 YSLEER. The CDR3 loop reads CASSQERKGTYEQYF.

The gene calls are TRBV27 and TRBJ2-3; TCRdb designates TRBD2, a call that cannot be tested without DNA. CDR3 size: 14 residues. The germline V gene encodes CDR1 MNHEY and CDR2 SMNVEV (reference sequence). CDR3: CASTSGGTPDTQYF.

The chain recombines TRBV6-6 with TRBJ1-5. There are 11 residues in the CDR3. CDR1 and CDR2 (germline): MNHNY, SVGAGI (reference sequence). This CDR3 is CASRDNQPQHF.

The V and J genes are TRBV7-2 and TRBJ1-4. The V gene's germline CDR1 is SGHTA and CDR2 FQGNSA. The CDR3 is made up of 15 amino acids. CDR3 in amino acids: CASSLAGHRNEKLFF.

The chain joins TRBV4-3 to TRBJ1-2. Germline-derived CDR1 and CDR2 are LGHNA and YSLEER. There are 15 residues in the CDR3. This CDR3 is CASSQDLASNYGYTF.

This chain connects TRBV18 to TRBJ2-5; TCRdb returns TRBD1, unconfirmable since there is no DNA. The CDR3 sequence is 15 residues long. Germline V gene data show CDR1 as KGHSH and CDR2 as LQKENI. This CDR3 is CASSPLTFQGETQYF.

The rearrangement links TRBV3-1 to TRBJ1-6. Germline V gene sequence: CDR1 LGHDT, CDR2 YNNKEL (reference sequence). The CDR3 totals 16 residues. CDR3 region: CASSRTQSSYNSPLHF.

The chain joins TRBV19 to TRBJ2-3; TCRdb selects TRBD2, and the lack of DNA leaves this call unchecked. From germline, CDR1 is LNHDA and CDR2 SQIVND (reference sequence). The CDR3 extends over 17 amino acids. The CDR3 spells CASSLRPTSASTDTQYF.

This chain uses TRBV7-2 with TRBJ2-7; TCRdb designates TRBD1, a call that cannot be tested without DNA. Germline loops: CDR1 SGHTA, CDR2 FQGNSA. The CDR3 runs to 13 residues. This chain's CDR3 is CASSTGPTYEQYF.